The rows below give T cell receptor beta chains drawn from one sample of a study of cytomegalovirus exposure and HLA in healthy donors. Clones were read by immunoSEQ multiplex PCR, and TCRdb kept only the in-frame ones, dropping some. The sample yields under 200,000 clones, more than 70% seen once. The specimen was PBMCs. The receptors here all came from a man between 25 and 39 years old in good health and CMV-seronegative. Each CDR3 is given with its conserved first and last residue. A D gene is named only where the DNA matches it firmly. Not every row has a clone size; where given, it reads once, few, many or a size class.

abundance: NA; j_gene: TRBJ2-3; v_gene: TRBV11-2; d_gene: TRBD2; CDR3nt: TGTGCCAGCAGCTTAGGAGCGGGGGGGCCTGGAGATACGCAGTATTTT; CDR3aa: CASSLGAGGPGDTQYF
abundance: few; j_gene: TRBJ2-5; v_gene: TRBV28; d_gene: NA; CDR3nt: TGTGCCAGCAGTCCAACTCGACAGGCTCGTAGGGAGACCCAGTACTTC; CDR3aa: CASSPTRQARRETQYF
abundance: once; j_gene: TRBJ2-5; v_gene: TRBV6-1; d_gene: TRBD2; CDR3nt: TGTGCCAGCAGTGAAGAGGAGCGGGGGGTCAAAGAGACCCAGTACTTC; CDR3aa: CASSEEERGVKETQYF
abundance: NA; j_gene: TRBJ2-1; v_gene: TRBV7-6; d_gene: TRBD1; CDR3nt: TGTGCCAGCAGCCATACATTGCCGGGACAGGTTAGCTCCTACAATGAGCAGTTCTTC; CDR3aa: CASSHTLPGQVSSYNEQFF
abundance: NA; j_gene: TRBJ2-1; v_gene: TRBV5-1; d_gene: TRBD1; CDR3nt: TGCGCCAGCAGCACACAGGGGGCTTCGAATGAGCAGTTCTTC; CDR3aa: CASSTQGASNEQFF
abundance: once; j_gene: TRBJ2-6; v_gene: TRBV21-1; d_gene: NA; CDR3nt: TGTGCCAGCAGATTGGACAGGGAACCCTCTGGGGCCAACGTCCTGACTTTC; CDR3aa: CASRLDREPSGANVLTF
abundance: once; j_gene: TRBJ2-1; v_gene: TRBV5-1; d_gene: TRBD2; CDR3nt: TGCGCCAGCAGCTTAGAAACTAGCGGCTACAATGAGCAGTTCTTC; CDR3aa: CASSLETSGYNEQFF
abundance: NA; j_gene: TRBJ2-3; v_gene: TRBV5-4; d_gene: TRBD2; CDR3nt: TGTGCCAGCAGCTTAGAAGGACTAGCGGGAGTTAAGGGCACAGATACGCAGTATTTT; CDR3aa: CASSLEGLAGVKGTDTQYF
abundance: NA; j_gene: TRBJ2-5; v_gene: TRBV28; d_gene: NA; CDR3nt: TGTGCCAGCAGTTTATGGTGGTCCAGGGGAGGGGGGGAGACCCAGTACTTC; CDR3aa: CASSLWWSRGGGETQYF
abundance: NA; j_gene: TRBJ2-6; v_gene: TRBV15; d_gene: NA; CDR3nt: TGTGCCACCAGCAGAGATGCACAGAGCTCTGGGGCCAACGTCCTGACTTTC; CDR3aa: CATSRDAQSSGANVLTF
abundance: NA; j_gene: TRBJ2-1; v_gene: TRBV11-2; d_gene: TRBD2; CDR3nt: TGTGCCAGCAGCCAGGTGAGTAGCGGGAGCCTACATGAGCAGTTCTTC; CDR3aa: CASSQVSSGSLHEQFF
abundance: once; j_gene: TRBJ2-2; v_gene: TRBV7-3; d_gene: TRBD2; CDR3nt: TGTGCCAGCAGCCCTCGGGGCGGGAGCGGGGAGCTGTTTTTT; CDR3aa: CASSPRGGSGELFF
abundance: NA; j_gene: TRBJ2-2; v_gene: TRBV25-1; d_gene: NA; CDR3nt: TGTGCCAGCAGTGAATCTCTACTAAACACCGGGGAGCTGTTTTTT; CDR3aa: CASSESLLNTGELFF
abundance: few; j_gene: TRBJ2-5; v_gene: TRBV7-9; d_gene: NA; CDR3nt: TGTGCCAGCAGCTTATTAGGTCAGGAAAAAGAGACCCAGTACTTC; CDR3aa: CASSLLGQEKETQYF
abundance: NA; j_gene: TRBJ2-2; v_gene: TRBV10-1; d_gene: NA; CDR3nt: TGCGCCAGCAGTGGGTATCACATGAACACCGGGGAGCTGTTTTTT; CDR3aa: CASSGYHMNTGELFF
abundance: NA; j_gene: TRBJ2-7; v_gene: TRBV12-5; d_gene: TRBD2; CDR3nt: TGTGCTAGTGGTTTAGGCGGGGGAAGAAGGGACTACGAGCAGTACTTC; CDR3aa: CASGLGGGRRDYEQYF
abundance: few; j_gene: TRBJ1-1; v_gene: TRBV6-6; d_gene: NA; CDR3nt: TGTGCCAGCAGTTACGATTGGGGGGAGGCCAACACTGAAGCTTTCTTT; CDR3aa: CASSYDWGEANTEAFF
abundance: once; j_gene: TRBJ1-5; v_gene: TRBV7-2; d_gene: NA; CDR3nt: TGTGCCAGCAGCATGGGGCGCTCCAGCAATCAGCCCCAGCATTTT; CDR3aa: CASSMGRSSNQPQHF
abundance: NA; j_gene: TRBJ2-1; v_gene: TRBV29-1; d_gene: TRBD2; CDR3nt: TGCAGCCAAGATCCACTAGCGGGGGGGGGTGAGCAGTTCTTC; CDR3aa: CSQDPLAGGGEQFF
abundance: NA; j_gene: TRBJ1-2; v_gene: TRBV30; d_gene: NA; CDR3nt: TGTGCCTGGAGTGTACTGGGACAAGGAATAACTAACTATGGCTACACCTTC; CDR3aa: CAWSVLGQGITNYGYTF
abundance: few; j_gene: TRBJ1-2; v_gene: TRBV4-1; d_gene: NA; CDR3nt: TGCGCCAGCAGCCACCTCGACAGATATGGCTACACCTTC; CDR3aa: CASSHLDRYGYTF
abundance: NA; j_gene: TRBJ1-5; v_gene: TRBV7-2; d_gene: NA; CDR3nt: TGTGCCAGCAGCTTAGTTTCAGGGAGCAATCAGCCCCAGCATTTT; CDR3aa: CASSLVSGSNQPQHF